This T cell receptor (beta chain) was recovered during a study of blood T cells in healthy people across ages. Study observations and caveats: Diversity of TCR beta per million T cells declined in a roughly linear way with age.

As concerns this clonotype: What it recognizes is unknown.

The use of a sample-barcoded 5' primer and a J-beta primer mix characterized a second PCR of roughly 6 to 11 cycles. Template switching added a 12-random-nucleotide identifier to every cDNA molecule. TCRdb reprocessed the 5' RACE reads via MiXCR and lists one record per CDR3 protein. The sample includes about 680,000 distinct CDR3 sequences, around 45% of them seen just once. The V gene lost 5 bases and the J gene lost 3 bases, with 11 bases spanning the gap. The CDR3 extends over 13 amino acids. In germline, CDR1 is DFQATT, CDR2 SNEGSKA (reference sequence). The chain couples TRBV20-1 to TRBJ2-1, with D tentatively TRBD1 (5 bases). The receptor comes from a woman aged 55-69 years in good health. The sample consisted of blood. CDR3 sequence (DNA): TGCAGTGCTCTTAGGGGATACTACAATGAGCAGTTCTTC. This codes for CSALRGYYNEQFF.